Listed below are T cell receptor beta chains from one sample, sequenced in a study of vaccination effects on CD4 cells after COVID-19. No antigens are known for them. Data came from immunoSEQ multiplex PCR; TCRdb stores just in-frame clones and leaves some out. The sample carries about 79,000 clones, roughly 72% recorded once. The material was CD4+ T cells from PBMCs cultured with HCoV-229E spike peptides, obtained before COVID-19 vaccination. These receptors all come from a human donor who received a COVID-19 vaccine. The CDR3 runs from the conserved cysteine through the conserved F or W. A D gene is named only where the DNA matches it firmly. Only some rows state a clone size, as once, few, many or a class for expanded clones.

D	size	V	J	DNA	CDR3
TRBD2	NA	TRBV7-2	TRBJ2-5	TGTGCCAGCAGCTGGTCTAGCGGGGGTGAGACCCAGTACTTC	CASSWSSGGETQYF
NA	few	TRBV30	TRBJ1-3	TGTGCCTCTCGTCCGAGCTCTGGAAACACCATATATTTT	CASRPSSGNTIYF
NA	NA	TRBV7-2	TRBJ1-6	TGTGCCAGCAGCTCCACACCCTCGGGTTCACCCCTCCACTTT	CASSSTPSGSPLHF
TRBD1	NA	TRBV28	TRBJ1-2	TGTGCCAGCACTCAGGGGGCGCGTATTGGCTACACCTTC	CASTQGARIGYTF
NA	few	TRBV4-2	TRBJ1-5	TGTGCCAGCAGCCAAGATTTGGGTGATCAGCCCCAGCATTTT	CASSQDLGDQPQHF
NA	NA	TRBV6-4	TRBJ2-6	TGTGCCAGCAGTCCGTCGTGGGCCTCTGGGGCCAACGTCCTGACTTTC	CASSPSWASGANVLTF
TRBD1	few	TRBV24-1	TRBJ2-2	TGTGCCACCAGTGAGCCGGGACAGGGTCACACCGGGGAGCTGTTTTTT	CATSEPGQGHTGELFF
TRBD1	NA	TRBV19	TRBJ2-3	TGTGTCAGTAGTCCGGACAGGGGCCCCTTATCTGGCACAGATACGCAGTATTTT	CVSSPDRGPLSGTDTQYF
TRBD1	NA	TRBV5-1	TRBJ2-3	TGCGCCAGCAGCTTAGACAGGGGGACAGATACGCAGTATTTT	CASSLDRGTDTQYF
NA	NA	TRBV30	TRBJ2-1	TGTGCCTCCGTTAAAGGACGGGGGTTCAACAATGAGCAGTTCTTC	CASVKGRGFNNEQFF
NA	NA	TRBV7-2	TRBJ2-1	TGTGCCAGCAGCGTCGCGACCGGAGGGGTTGTCTTC	CASSVATGGVVF